This T cell receptor (beta chain) was sequenced during a study of blood T cell repertoires in COVID-19. Overall study context: Samples came from the United States, Italy and Spain, spanning acute and convalescent COVID-19. Nucleic acid was either cDNA or gDNA, and it came from T cells, B-cell-depleted T cells, or PBMCs.

The CDR3 is 15 amino acids. V gave up 8 bases and J gave up 2 bases; unmatched junction bases: 9. Germline assignment: CDR1 SNHLY and CDR2 FYNNEI. In the authors' methods: The assay estimated nucleated cells by amplifying reference gene primers. Assay used: immunoSEQ multiplex PCR; TCRdb lists only in-frame clones, some missing. D and trimming come from the DNA, and the V and J calls and clone size come from that table. The sample carries about 240,000 clones, roughly nine tenths recorded once. The rearrangement links TRBV2 to TRBJ2-1; 7 bases are shared with TRBD1. The sequence derives from a man aged 55 to 70 with acute or convalescent COVID-19. Material for sequencing was peripheral blood. DNA for the CDR3: TGTGCCAGCCGTCCACGACAGGGACCCTACAATGAGCAGTTCTTC. It specifies CASRPRQGPYNEQFF.